This TCR beta chain was recorded in a study of T cell responses to AZD1222 COVID-19 vaccine. General study points: Rises in breadth and depth of Spike-specific TCRs came after two AZD1222 doses. Reports say nearly half of spike-specific TCRs go after unmutated variant regions.

This table comes from immunoSEQ multiplex PCR, and its TCRdb copy is limited to in-frame clones, with some not included. The sample carries some 150,000 clones, around 90% recorded once. The CDR3 runs 15 residues. Looked up from germline, CDR1 is SGDLS and CDR2 is YYNGEE. Trimming took off 0 bases at V and 3 bases at J, with 12 bases between the two ends. Worth noting for this clone: Its target is not known.

The rearrangement links TRBV9 to TRBJ1-2; D not certain. Sequencing used peripheral blood, obtained on day 0 of AZD1222 vaccination. This sequence originates from an adult in good health. The CDR3 DNA follows: TGTGCCAGCAGCGTAGGAAGACCGGGCGACTATGGCTACACCTTC. Its translation: CASSVGRPGDYGYTF. Drawing the rest from reference TRBV9 and TRBJ1-2, the complete variable domain is DSGVTQTPKHLITATGQRVTLRCSPRSGDLSVYWYQQSLDQGLQFLIQYYNGEERAKGNILERFSAQQFPDLHSELNLSSLELGDSALYFCASSVGRPGDYGYTFGSGTRLTVV.